Below, 10 T cell receptor beta chains from the same sample are listed, as sequenced in a study of regulatory T cells in long-lasting Graves disease. Both iRepertoire HTBI primers and Arm-PCR of CDR3 regions were used to build the TCR beta libraries. TCRdb redid the calling of the multiplex PCR reads with MiXCR, one entry per CDR3 protein. The sample consists of approximately 480,000 distinct CDR3 sequences, 16% of them appearing once. Described time point: newly diagnosed GD, antithyroid drugs for less than 3 months. Extracted RNA from PBMCs served as the source of the TCR library. This sample was also put to use in a study of T cells in Graves' hyperthyroidism and ophthalmopathy.

Sequencing used peripheral blood mononuclear cells (PBMCs), obtained at new diagnosis, from a patient treated with antithyroid drugs. Receptors were obtained from a man aged 40-55 years with Graves disease.

This clonotype showed up just a few times. CDR3: CASTLRGAGVQETQYF. The CDR3 nucleotides are TGTGCCAGCACCCTGAGGGGAGCGGGAGTCCAAGAGACCCAGTACTTC. V usage is TRBV7-9 and J usage is TRBJ2-5; 8 positions agree with TRBD2. Looked up from germline, CDR1 is SEHNR and CDR2 is FQNEAQ (reference sequence). V lost 7 bases to trimming and J lost 1 base; unmatched junction nucleotides: 11. There are 16 residues in the CDR3.

The chain combines TRBV5-1 with TRBJ2-3, with D possibly matching TRBD1 (5 bases). Germline values: CDR1 SGHRS, CDR2 YFSETQ. The CDR3 spans 15 residues. Trimming took 0 bases from V and 4 from J, leaving 12 bases between them. CDR3 nucleotides: TGCGCCAGCAGCTTGGGGCAGGGTGTTGCAGATACGCAGTATTTT. The encoded protein is CASSLGQGVADTQYF.

At least ten counts were recorded for this clonotype. This chain joins TRBV12-3 or TRBV12-4 and TRBJ1-2; 7 bases are shared with TRBD1. The CDR3 is 12 residues long. Trimming at V came to 6 bases and at J to 8 bases, leaving 6 bases not matched to a gene. The CDR3 bases are TGTGCCAGCAGCCCGACAGGGAACGGCTACACCTTC. Translated, it gives CASSPTGNGYTF.

The genes are TRBV18 and TRBJ2-2; 11 bases fit TRBD2. Germline V gives CDR1 KGHSH, CDR2 LQKENI. The ends lost 1 base at V and 0 bases at J; junction bases unmatched: 4. CDR3 length: 18 residues. The DNA of the CDR3 is TGTGCCAGCTCACCACTTGGGACTAGCGGACCGAACACCGGGGAGCTGTTTTTT. Its translation: CASSPLGTSGPNTGELFF.

This clonotype was seen ten or more times. The chain links TRBV7-9 to TRBJ2-2, with TRBD2 identical over 7 bases. Germline trimming cut 10 bases from V and 4 bases from J; bases unmatched to any gene: 9. The V gene's germline CDR1 is SEHNR and CDR2 FQNEAQ (reference sequence). The CDR3 sequence is 14 residues long. CDR3 coding DNA: TGTGCCATCACCCTAGCGGTGGGCACCGGGGAGCTGTTTTTT. Protein product: CAITLAVGTGELFF.

This clonotype was seen a handful of times. This chain links TRBV7-9 with TRBJ1-2; no reliable D call. With 5 bases removed from V and 4 bases from J, the gap between germline ends came to 17 bases. CDR1 is SEHNR, CDR2 FQNEAQ, per germline (reference sequence). CDR3 length: 15 residues. The CDR3 DNA sequence: TGTGCCAGCAGCCCTAGCCCAGGACCGACCTATGGCTACACCTTC. Its translation is CASSPSPGPTYGYTF.

This rearrangement joins TRBV19 to TRBJ1-5, with 12 bases identical to TRBD1. The CDR3 totals 16 residues. Trimming cost V 3 bases and J 7 bases; bases outside gene matches: 7. The germline V gene has CDR1 LNHDA and CDR2 SQIVND (reference sequence). The CDR3 here is CASSIPGQGAGQPQHF. The CDR3, as DNA: TGTGCCAGTAGTATTCCGGGACAGGGGGCGGGACAGCCCCAGCATTTT.

This clonotype was seen at least ten times. The V and J genes are TRBV5-1 and TRBJ1-5; perhaps TRBD1 as D (5 bases). This CDR3 is 14 amino acids long. Deletions cut 1 base from V and 4 bases from J, with 9 bases between. Per the germline V gene, CDR1 is SGHRS and CDR2 is YFSETQ. The CDR3 spells CASSLTGENQPQHF. DNA of the CDR3: TGCGCCAGCAGCTTGACAGGAGAGAATCAGCCCCAGCATTTT.

This clonotype appeared many times. The chain is built from TRBV28 and TRBJ1-1; D might be TRBD1 (5 bases). The CDR3 has 14 residues. Trimming left V 3 bases short and J 6 bases short, with 14 bases between. Germline V gene sequence: CDR1 MDHEN, CDR2 SYDVKM. This CDR3 reads CASSLGWGGAEAFF. The CDR3 bases are TGTGCCAGCAGTTTGGGTTGGGGGGGGGCTGAAGCTTTCTTT.

This clonotype was counted ten times or more. The rearrangement links TRBV28 to TRBJ2-7; 10 bases align to TRBD2. V lost 8 bases to trimming and J lost 1 base; unmatched junction nucleotides: 5. Germline values: CDR1 MDHEN, CDR2 SYDVKM. This CDR3 spans 14 amino acids. In DNA, the CDR3 is TGTGCCAGCCAGGGACTAGCGTCATCCTACGAGCAGTACTTC. This translates into CASQGLASSYEQYF.